The TCR beta chain described here comes from a study of blood T cell repertoires in COVID-19. About the study: From T cells, B-cell-depleted T cells, or PBMCs came the material, which was cDNA or gDNA.

Per the original methods: For nucleated cells, counts were estimated from reference gene primer amplification. The table came from immunoSEQ multiplex PCR; TCRdb's copy has only in-frame clones and leaves some out. Clonal size and the V and J genes are those of that table, whereas D and trimming came from the DNA. The table lists about 78,000 clones, less than 95% of them singletons. The source material was peripheral blood. This clonotype was obtained from a woman between 50 and 59 years old in a cohort sampled during active COVID-19.

CDR3 DNA: TGTGCCAGCATGCTGGAGCAGAACCAAGAGACCCAGTACTTC. Its translation is CASMLEQNQETQYF. The chain couples TRBV2 to TRBJ2-5; D not certain. Trimming took 7 bases from V and 0 from J, leaving 12 bases between them. This CDR3 is 14 amino acids long. Germline loops: CDR1 SNHLY, CDR2 FYNNEI.